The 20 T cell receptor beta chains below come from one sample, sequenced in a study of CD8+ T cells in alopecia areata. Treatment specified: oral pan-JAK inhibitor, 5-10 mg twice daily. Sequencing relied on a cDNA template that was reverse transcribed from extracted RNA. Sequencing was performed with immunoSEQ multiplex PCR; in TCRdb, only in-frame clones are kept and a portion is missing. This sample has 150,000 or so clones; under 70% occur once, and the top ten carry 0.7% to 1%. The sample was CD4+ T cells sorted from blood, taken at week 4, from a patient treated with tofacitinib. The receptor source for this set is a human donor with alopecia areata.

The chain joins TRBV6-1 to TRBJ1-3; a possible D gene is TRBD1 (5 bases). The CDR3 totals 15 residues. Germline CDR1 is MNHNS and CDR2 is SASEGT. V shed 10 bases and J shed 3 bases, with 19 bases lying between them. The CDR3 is CATTSSFGGGNTIYF. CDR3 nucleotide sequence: TGTGCCACCACTTCGTCATTTGGGGGTGGAAACACCATATATTTT.

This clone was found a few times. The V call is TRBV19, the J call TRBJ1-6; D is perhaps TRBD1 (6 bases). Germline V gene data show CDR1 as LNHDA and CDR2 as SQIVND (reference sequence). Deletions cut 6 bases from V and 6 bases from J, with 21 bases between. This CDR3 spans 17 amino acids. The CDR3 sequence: CASRTTGSPYSNSPLHF. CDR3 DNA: TGTGCCAGTAGAACTACAGGGAGTCCTTATAGTAATTCACCCCTCCACTTT.

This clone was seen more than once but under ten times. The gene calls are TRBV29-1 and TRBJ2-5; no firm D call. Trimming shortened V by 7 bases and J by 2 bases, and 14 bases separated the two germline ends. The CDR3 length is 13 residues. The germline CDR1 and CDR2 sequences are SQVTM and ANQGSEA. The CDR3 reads CSAQKGSQETQYF. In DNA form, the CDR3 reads TGCAGCGCTCAAAAGGGCAGTCAAGAGACCCAGTACTTC.

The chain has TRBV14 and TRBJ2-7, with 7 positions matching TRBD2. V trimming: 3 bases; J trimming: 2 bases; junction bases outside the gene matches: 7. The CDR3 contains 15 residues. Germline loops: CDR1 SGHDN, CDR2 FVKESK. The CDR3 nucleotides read TGTGCCAGCAGCCACGGGGGGACGGTAGCCTACGAGCAGTACTTC. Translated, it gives CASSHGGTVAYEQYF.

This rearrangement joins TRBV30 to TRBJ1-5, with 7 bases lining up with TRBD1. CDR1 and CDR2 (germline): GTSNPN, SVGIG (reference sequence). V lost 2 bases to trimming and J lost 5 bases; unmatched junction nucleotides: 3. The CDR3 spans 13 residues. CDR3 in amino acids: CAWSITGDQPQHF. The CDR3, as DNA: TGTGCCTGGAGTATCACAGGGGATCAGCCCCAGCATTTT.

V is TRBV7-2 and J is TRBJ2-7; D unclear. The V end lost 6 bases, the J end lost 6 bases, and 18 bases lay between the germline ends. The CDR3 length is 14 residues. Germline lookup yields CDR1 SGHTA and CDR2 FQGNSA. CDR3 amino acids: CASSTIIRSSEQYF. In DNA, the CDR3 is TGTGCCAGCAGTACCATTATCCGGAGTAGCGAGCAGTACTTC.

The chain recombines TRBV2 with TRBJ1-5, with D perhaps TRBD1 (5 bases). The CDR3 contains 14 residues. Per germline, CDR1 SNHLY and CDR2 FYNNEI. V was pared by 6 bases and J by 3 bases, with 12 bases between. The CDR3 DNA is TGTGCCAGCAGCGATCTACAGGTCAATCAGCCCCAGCATTTT. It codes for CASSDLQVNQPQHF. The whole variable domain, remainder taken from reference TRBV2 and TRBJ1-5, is EPEVTQTPSHQVTQMGQEVILRCVPISNHLYFYWYRQILGQKVEFLVSFYNNEISEKSEIFDDQFSVERPDGSNFTLKIRSTKLEDSAMYFCASSDLQVNQPQHFGDGTRLSIL.

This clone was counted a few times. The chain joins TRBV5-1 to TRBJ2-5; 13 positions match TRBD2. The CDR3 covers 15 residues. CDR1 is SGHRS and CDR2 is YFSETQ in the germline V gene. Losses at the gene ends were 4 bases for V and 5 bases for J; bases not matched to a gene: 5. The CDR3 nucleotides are TGCGCCAGCAGCGAGGGACTAGCGGGGCACGAGACCCAGTACTTC. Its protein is CASSEGLAGHETQYF.

CDR3 DNA: TGTGCCAGCACCTCGGGGGCGCGGGGCTACACCTTC. Translating gives CASTSGARGYTF. The chain carries TRBV5-6 and TRBJ1-2, with TRBD1 as a possible D gene (6 bases). This CDR3 is 12 amino acids long. CDR1 and CDR2 from the germline V gene are SGHDT and YYEEEE. Trimming removed 6 bases from V and 8 bases from J, with 14 bases in between.

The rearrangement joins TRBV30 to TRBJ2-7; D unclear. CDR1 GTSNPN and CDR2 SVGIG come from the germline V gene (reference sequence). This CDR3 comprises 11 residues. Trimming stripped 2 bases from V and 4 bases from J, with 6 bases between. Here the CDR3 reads CAWSPLYEQYF. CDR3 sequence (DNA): TGTGCCTGGAGTCCTCTTTACGAGCAGTACTTC.

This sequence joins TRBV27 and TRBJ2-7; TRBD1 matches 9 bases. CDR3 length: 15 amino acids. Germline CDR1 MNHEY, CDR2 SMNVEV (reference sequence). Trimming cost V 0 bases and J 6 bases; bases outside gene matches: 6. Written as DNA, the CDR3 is TGTGCCAGCAGTTTATCTGGGACAGGGAGCTCCGAGCAGTACTTC. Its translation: CASSLSGTGSSEQYF.

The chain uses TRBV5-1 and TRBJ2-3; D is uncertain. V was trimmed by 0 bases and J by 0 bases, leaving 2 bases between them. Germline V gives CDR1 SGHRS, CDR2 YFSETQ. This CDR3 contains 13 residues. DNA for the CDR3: TGCGCCAGCAGCTTGGTAAGCACAGATACGCAGTATTTT. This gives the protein CASSLVSTDTQYF.

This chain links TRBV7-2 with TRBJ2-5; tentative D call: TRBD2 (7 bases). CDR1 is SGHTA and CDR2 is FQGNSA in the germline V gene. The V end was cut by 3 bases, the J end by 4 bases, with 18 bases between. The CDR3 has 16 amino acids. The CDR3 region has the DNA TGTGCCAGCAGCTTGAGAGGGGGGGCTTTTCTAGAGACCCAGTACTTC. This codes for CASSLRGGAFLETQYF.

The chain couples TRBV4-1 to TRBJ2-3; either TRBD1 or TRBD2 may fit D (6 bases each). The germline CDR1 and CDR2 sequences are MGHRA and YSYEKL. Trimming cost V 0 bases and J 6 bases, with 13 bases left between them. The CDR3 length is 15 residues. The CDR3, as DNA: TGCGCCAGCAGCCAAGAGGCCCGGGGGCGGGATACGCAGTATTTT. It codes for CASSQEARGRDTQYF.

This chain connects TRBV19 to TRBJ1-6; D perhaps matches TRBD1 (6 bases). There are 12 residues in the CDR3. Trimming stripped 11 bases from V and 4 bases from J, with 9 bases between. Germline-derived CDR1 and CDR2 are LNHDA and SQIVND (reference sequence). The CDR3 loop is CAAGAYNSPLHF. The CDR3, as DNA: TGTGCCGCAGGGGCATATAATTCACCCCTCCACTTT.

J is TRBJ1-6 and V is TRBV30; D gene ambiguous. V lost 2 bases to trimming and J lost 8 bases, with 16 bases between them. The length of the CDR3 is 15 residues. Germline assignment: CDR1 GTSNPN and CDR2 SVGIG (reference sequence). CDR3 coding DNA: TGTGCCTGGAGTCGCACAAGGAGAACTCATTCACCCCTCCACTTT. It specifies CAWSRTRRTHSPLHF.

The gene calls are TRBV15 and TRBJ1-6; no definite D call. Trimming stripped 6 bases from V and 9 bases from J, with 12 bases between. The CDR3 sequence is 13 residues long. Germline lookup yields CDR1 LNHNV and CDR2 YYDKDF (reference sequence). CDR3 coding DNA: TGTGCCACCAGGGTGGCTGAGGGTTCACCCCTCCACTTT. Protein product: CATRVAEGSPLHF.

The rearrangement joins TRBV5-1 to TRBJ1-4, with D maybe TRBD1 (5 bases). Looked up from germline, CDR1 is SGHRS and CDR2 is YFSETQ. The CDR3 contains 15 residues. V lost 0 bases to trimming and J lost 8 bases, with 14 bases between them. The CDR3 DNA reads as TGCGCCAGCAGCTTGGACGGGACCGGAGGAGAAAAACTGTTTTTT. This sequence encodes CASSLDGTGGEKLFF.

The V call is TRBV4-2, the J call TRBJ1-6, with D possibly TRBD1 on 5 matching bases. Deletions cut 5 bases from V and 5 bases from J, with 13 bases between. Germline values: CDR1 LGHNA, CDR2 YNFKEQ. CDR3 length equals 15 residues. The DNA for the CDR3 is TGTGCCAGCAGCTCCGCAGCGGGGCATAATTCACCCCTCCACTTT. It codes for CASSSAAGHNSPLHF.

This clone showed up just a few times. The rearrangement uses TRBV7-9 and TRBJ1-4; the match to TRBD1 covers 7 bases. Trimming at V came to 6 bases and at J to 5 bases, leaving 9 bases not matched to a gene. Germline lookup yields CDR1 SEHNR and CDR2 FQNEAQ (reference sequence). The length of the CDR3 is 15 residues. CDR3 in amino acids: CASSLTGARNEKLFF. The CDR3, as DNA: TGTGCCAGCAGTCTCACAGGGGCGCGGAATGAAAAACTGTTTTTT.